Listed below are T cell receptor beta chains from one sample, sequenced in a study of identical twins. TCRdb used MiXCR to reprocess the 5' RACE reads, holding one entry per CDR3 protein. The profile covers approximately 1.8 million distinct CDR3 sequences, with roughly a third appearing a single time and over 0.25% taken by the ten largest. Sample: cord blood. These receptors all stem from a newborn girl in good health. The CDR3 runs from the conserved cysteine through the conserved F or W. The D gene is left open where the match is weak. The listing skips clone size in some rows; elsewhere it reads once, few, many or a size class.

CDR3 protein: CASSPLRRRKNIQYF
CDR3 DNA: TGTGCCAGCAGCCCCCTTCGTAGGCGCAAAAACATTCAGTACTTC
D gene: .
clone size: .
J gene: TRBJ2-4
V gene: TRBV11-2

CDR3 protein: CASRRTSGHPSTDTQYF
CDR3 DNA: TGTGCCAGCAGAAGGACTAGCGGGCATCCTAGCACAGATACGCAGTATTTT
D gene: TRBD2
clone size: .
J gene: TRBJ2-3
V gene: TRBV2

CDR3 protein: CAISAVGGYGYTF
CDR3 DNA: TGTGCCATCAGTGCAGTAGGGGGCTATGGCTACACCTTC
D gene: .
clone size: few
J gene: TRBJ1-2
V gene: TRBV10-3

CDR3 protein: CSARVGGRAGQPQHF
CDR3 DNA: TGCAGTGCTAGAGTCGGCGGCAGGGCGGGTCAGCCCCAGCATTTT
D gene: .
clone size: .
J gene: TRBJ1-5
V gene: TRBV20-1

CDR3 protein: CATSRAPSGAYNEQFF
CDR3 DNA: TGTGCCACCAGCAGAGCCCCTTCCGGTGCCTACAATGAGCAGTTCTTC
D gene: .
clone size: few
J gene: TRBJ2-1
V gene: TRBV15

CDR3 protein: CASSFAGGHQPQHF
CDR3 DNA: TGCGCCAGCAGCTTTGCAGGGGGCCATCAGCCCCAGCATTTT
D gene: TRBD1
clone size: .
J gene: TRBJ1-5
V gene: TRBV5-1

CDR3 protein: CSVEQEGSGGHNEQFF
CDR3 DNA: TGCAGCGTTGAACAAGAGGGTAGCGGGGGCCACAATGAGCAGTTCTTC
D gene: TRBD2
clone size: .
J gene: TRBJ2-1
V gene: TRBV29-1

CDR3 protein: CASSLAPRAVNTEAFF
CDR3 DNA: TGTGCCAGCAGCTTAGCCCCCAGGGCGGTGAACACTGAAGCTTTCTTT
D gene: .
clone size: .
J gene: TRBJ1-1
V gene: TRBV7-2

CDR3 protein: CASRAQQTDTQYF
CDR3 DNA: TGCGCCAGCAGGGCCCAGCAAACAGATACGCAGTATTTT
D gene: .
clone size: .
J gene: TRBJ2-3
V gene: TRBV5-1

CDR3 protein: CASSLELVGLAGYNGQFF
CDR3 DNA: TGTGCCAGCAGTTTGGAGTTGGTGGGACTAGCGGGATACAATGGGCAGTTCTTC
D gene: TRBD2
clone size: .
J gene: TRBJ2-1
V gene: TRBV28

CDR3 protein: CSASGTVTSTDTQYF
CDR3 DNA: TGCAGTGCTAGCGGGACTGTAACTAGCACAGATACGCAGTATTTT
D gene: .
clone size: .
J gene: TRBJ2-3
V gene: TRBV20-1

CDR3 protein: CASSQGGLIATNEKLFF
CDR3 DNA: TGTGCCAGCAGCCAAGGTGGACTAATTGCAACTAATGAAAAACTGTTTTTT
D gene: .
clone size: few
J gene: TRBJ1-4
V gene: TRBV3-1

CDR3 protein: CASSLGHDNSPLHF
CDR3 DNA: TGCGCCAGCAGCCTCGGACACGATAATTCACCCCTCCACTTT
D gene: .
clone size: .
J gene: TRBJ1-6
V gene: TRBV5-1

CDR3 protein: CASSGPSLGLAGAFASTDTQYF
CDR3 DNA: TGTGCCAGCAGTGGACCCTCTCTCGGACTAGCGGGGGCCTTCGCTAGCACAGATACGCAGTATTTT
D gene: TRBD2
clone size: few
J gene: TRBJ2-3
V gene: TRBV25-1

CDR3 protein: CASSRFSRHYNEQFF
CDR3 DNA: TGTGCCAGCTCACGGTTCAGCAGGCACTACAATGAGCAGTTCTTC
D gene: .
clone size: few
J gene: TRBJ2-1
V gene: TRBV18

CDR3 protein: CASSLAYSSYNEQFF
CDR3 DNA: TGCGCCAGCAGCTTGGCGTACAGCTCCTACAATGAGCAGTTCTTC
D gene: .
clone size: .
J gene: TRBJ2-1
V gene: TRBV5-1

CDR3 protein: CASSPPRTGDTDTQYF
CDR3 DNA: TGCGCCAGCAGCCCTCCCCGGACGGGGGACACAGATACGCAGTATTTT
D gene: .
clone size: few
J gene: TRBJ2-3
V gene: TRBV5-1

CDR3 protein: CAITFGQGTESTEAFF
CDR3 DNA: TGTGCCATCACCTTTGGACAGGGAACAGAAAGCACTGAAGCTTTCTTT
D gene: TRBD1
clone size: few
J gene: TRBJ1-1
V gene: TRBV10-3

CDR3 protein: CASSYSIAGGKKETQYF
CDR3 DNA: TGTGCCAGCAGTTACTCAATAGCGGGAGGGAAGAAAGAGACCCAGTACTTC
D gene: TRBD2
clone size: .
J gene: TRBJ2-5
V gene: TRBV6-5

CDR3 protein: CASSQSLQRLAGADEQYF
CDR3 DNA: TGCGCCAGCAGTCAATCACTGCAAAGACTAGCGGGAGCTGACGAGCAGTACTTC
D gene: TRBD2
clone size: few
J gene: TRBJ2-7
V gene: TRBV23-1

CDR3 protein: CANSQGARNTEAFF
CDR3 DNA: TGTGCCAACAGTCAGGGGGCGAGGAACACTGAAGCTTTCTTT
D gene: TRBD1
clone size: .
J gene: TRBJ1-1
V gene: TRBV28

CDR3 protein: CASSYSRGINYGYTF
CDR3 DNA: TGTGCCAGCAGTTACTCGAGAGGGATTAACTATGGCTACACCTTC
D gene: .
clone size: few
J gene: TRBJ1-2
V gene: TRBV6-5

CDR3 protein: CASSESGQNYGYTF
CDR3 DNA: TGCGCCAGCAGTGAGTCCGGACAAAACTATGGCTACACCTTC
D gene: .
clone size: many
J gene: TRBJ1-2
V gene: TRBV10-2

CDR3 protein: CAISYTSYNDYNEQFF
CDR3 DNA: TGTGCCATCAGTTACACTAGCTATAACGATTACAATGAGCAGTTCTTC
D gene: .
clone size: .
J gene: TRBJ2-1
V gene: TRBV10-3

CDR3 protein: CASRDGRDYRHLDTQYF
CDR3 DNA: TGTGCCAGCAGGGACGGAAGGGACTACAGGCATTTAGATACGCAGTATTTT
D gene: TRBD2
clone size: .
J gene: TRBJ2-3
V gene: TRBV12-3/TRBV12-4